Here is one T cell receptor (beta chain) with its context. Its target is unknown. The data are from a study of cytomegalovirus exposure and HLA in healthy donors. Overall study context: Earlier, 100 million or so unique TCR beta sequences were recovered from about 200 million T cells by an analysis. Study results and caveats: Later analysis revealed greater clonal expansion in HLA-associated TCR beta chains than in equally common others. The productive fraction for most TCR beta V segments was about 87% or about 30% in an earlier analysis. Accurate prediction of most subjects' HLA-A and HLA-B alleles from TCR beta sequences was reported.

13 Jbeta primers and 60 Vbeta primers were used for the PCR. Generated by immunoSEQ multiplex PCR, the TCRdb table keeps only in-frame clones and is missing some. Found here are 75,000 to 95,000 clones, around 84% of them singletons; the top ten hold about 2.1%. This CDR3 region has 15 residues. CDR1 is LGHNA, CDR2 YSLEER, per germline. The germline V and J ends were trimmed by 4 bases and 7 bases, with 19 bases remaining between them. Sequencing input: PBMCs. The rearrangement uses TRBV4-3 and TRBJ1-2, with D possibly TRBD1 on 6 matching bases. This receptor was identified in a man aged 18 to 29 in good health and CMV-seronegative. The CDR3 region is CASSRTATRGSGYTF. Written as DNA, the CDR3 is TGCGCCAGCAGCCGTACCGCGACCAGGGGCTCTGGCTACACCTTC.